These T cell receptor beta chains were read from a single sample in a study of T cells in Graves' hyperthyroidism and ophthalmopathy. MiXCR, applied by TCRdb to the multiplex PCR reads, yields one record per CDR3 protein. The data show under 350,000 distinct CDR3 sequences, with about 21% seen just once and 50% to 65% held by the top ten. Sequencing input: blood. The receptors were sampled from a woman aged 45 to 65 with Graves' hyperthyroidism. CDR3s include the opening cysteine and the closing phenylalanine or tryptophan. Fields, in order: V gene, clone size, J gene, D gene, CDR3 DNA, CDR3 protein. The D gene is left open where the match is weak. Expanded clones get a size class; other rows say once, few or many, or leave the size out.

>TRBV9|.|TRBJ1-2|.
TGTGCCAGCAGCGTAGGAGGGGTTCATGGCTACACCTTC
CASSVGGVHGYTF
>TRBV30|many|TRBJ1-2|TRBD1
TGTGCCTGGTGGACTTACAGGGGGCCGATCTATGGCTACACCTTC
CAWWTYRGPIYGYTF
>TRBV7-3|many|TRBJ2-1|TRBD2
TGTGCCAGCAGCTTAACGCCTAGCGGGGGGGACAATGAGCAGTTCTTC
CASSLTPSGGDNEQFF
>TRBV6-1|once|TRBJ2-7|.
TGTGCCAGCTCGCGTCGACAGGACAGCTCCTACGAGCAGTACTTC
CASSRRQDSSYEQYF
>TRBV19|.|TRBJ2-7|.
TGTGCCAGTAGTATGATGATAACCGGGTACGAGCAGTACTTC
CASSMMITGYEQYF
>TRBV5-1|many|TRBJ2-2|.
TGCGCCAGCAGCTTGATCGTAGAAATCTCCGGGGAGCTGTTTTTT
CASSLIVEISGELFF
>TRBV28|many|TRBJ2-1|TRBD2
TGTGCCAGCAGTTCGGCGGGGACTAGCGGGAGGAATGAGCAGTTCTTC
CASSSAGTSGRNEQFF
>TRBV28|many|TRBJ2-1|.
TGTGCCAGCAGATACGGGAGCTCCTACAATGAGCAGTTCTTC
CASRYGSSYNEQFF
>TRBV27|.|TRBJ2-7|TRBD1
TGTGCCAGCAGTTTTGCACAGGGGGCCTACGAGCAGTACTTC
CASSFAQGAYEQYF
>TRBV5-1|many|TRBJ2-7|TRBD1
TGCGCCAGCAGCGAAGGACAGGAGTCTGCACAGACCTACGAGCAGTACTTC
CASSEGQESAQTYEQYF
>TRBV19|.|TRBJ1-3|.
TGTGCCAGTACCCTGGGAGGGGCTGGAAACACCATATATTTT
CASTLGGAGNTIYF
>TRBV19|.|TRBJ1-5|.
TGTGCCAGTAGAAGAGGGGCCTTGGGGCCGAATCAGCCCCAGCATTTT
CASRRGALGPNQPQHF
>TRBV5-8|many|TRBJ2-3|TRBD1
TGTGCCAGCAGCGTCGGTAGGACAGGGCACGGCACAGATACGCAGTATTTT
CASSVGRTGHGTDTQYF
>TRBV7-2|many|TRBJ1-2|.
TGTGCCAGCAGCTTAGCAGGGTACGGCTACACCTTC
CASSLAGYGYTF
>TRBV9|many|TRBJ2-5|.
TGTGCCAGCAGCGTAGCTCCAGCAACGAGGGGAGAGACCCAGTACTTC
CASSVAPATRGETQYF
>TRBV20-1|many|TRBJ2-7|.
TGCAGTGCTAGTTCCGGAGACCCAGCCTACGAGCAGTACTTC
CSASSGDPAYEQYF
>TRBV10-3|many|TRBJ1-1|TRBD1
TGTGCCATCAGTGGGACAGGGGGTATGAACACTGAAGCTTTCTTT
CAISGTGGMNTEAFF
>TRBV12-5|many|TRBJ2-1|.
TGTGCTAGTGGTTTGTCCCCTCGACGGTACAATGAGCAGTTCTTC
CASGLSPRRYNEQFF
>TRBV11-2|.|TRBJ2-2|.
TGTGCCGGCAGCTTAGTGGCGAGTCCGAACACCGGGGAGCTGTTTTTT
CAGSLVASPNTGELFF
>TRBV7-2|.|TRBJ2-1|TRBD2
TGTGCCAGCAGCCCGACTAGCGGGGGGGGGCTCCCTCTCTACAATGAGCAGTTCTTC
CASSPTSGGGLPLYNEQFF
>TRBV6-1|.|TRBJ2-3|.
TGTGCCAGCAGTGAATACGGTACGCAGTATTTT
CASSEYGTQYF
>TRBV9|.|TRBJ1-2|.
TGTGCCAGCAGCTACGGACTCTATGGCTACACCTTC
CASSYGLYGYTF
>TRBV20-1|many|TRBJ2-1|TRBD2
TGCAGTGCTAGACTCGGGGGGGCCTATGGGAATGAGCAGTTCTTC
CSARLGGAYGNEQFF
>TRBV5-1|.|TRBJ1-6|.
TGCGCCAGCAGCACCGGGTCTCATAATTCACCCCTCCACTTT
CASSTGSHNSPLHF
>TRBV6-4|.|TRBJ2-3|.
TGTGCCAGCAGTTCGACAGGAGGCACAGATACGCAGTATTTT
CASSSTGGTDTQYF
>TRBV27|many|TRBJ2-1|TRBD2
TGTGCCAGCAGTCCTAGACTAGCGGGGATCAATGAGCAGTTCTTC
CASSPRLAGINEQFF
>TRBV12-3/TRBV12-4|.|TRBJ2-3|.
TGTGTCAGCCGTGGTGGGGCTGTTAGCACAGATACGCAGTATTTT
CVSRGGAVSTDTQYF
>TRBV7-8|few|TRBJ2-1|TRBD2
TGTGCCAGCAGCCCACGGGGGGGGGCCGAACACAATGAGCAGTTCTTC
CASSPRGGAEHNEQFF
>TRBV11-3|many|TRBJ2-1|TRBD2
TGTGCCAGCAGCGACGGACTAGCGAACTACAATGAGCAGTTCTTC
CASSDGLANYNEQFF
>TRBV29-1|.|TRBJ1-5|.
TGCAGCGTTCGAGGGCGGGGGAATCAGCCCCAGCATTTT
CSVRGRGNQPQHF
>TRBV28|many|TRBJ2-1|TRBD2
TGTGCCGGAGGCTGGGGGAGGGCGGGTCTCAATGAGCAGTTCTTC
CAGGWGRAGLNEQFF
>TRBV12-3/TRBV12-4|many|TRBJ2-1|TRBD2
TGTGCCAGCAGTTTATGGACTAGCGGGACTTACAATGAGCAGTTCTTC
CASSLWTSGTYNEQFF
>TRBV6-1|.|TRBJ1-2|.
TGTGCCAGCAGCCGGGACATCTATGGCTACACCTTC
CASSRDIYGYTF
>TRBV19|few|TRBJ1-1|.
TGTGCCAGTAGAAGAGCGGCGAACACTGAAGCTTTCTTT
CASRRAANTEAFF